These 20 T cell receptor beta chains share one sample of origin, sequenced in a study of monozygotic twins with inflammatory bowel disease. Using the 5' RACE reads, TCRdb records one entry per CDR3 protein without DNA. Its table lists about 140,000 distinct CDR3 sequences. Sequencing was carried out using blood. These receptors were taken from a human donor with ulcerative colitis or Crohn's disease, or a healthy co-twin of an affected twin (not recorded which).

The V and J genes are TRBV4-2 and TRBJ2-1; the TRBD1 assignment by TCRdb is unverifiable without DNA. Germline CDR1 and CDR2: LGHNA and YNFKEQ. The CDR3 runs 14 residues. The CDR3 sequence: CASSLAGRYDEQFF.

V gene TRBV19 combines with J gene TRBJ2-1; TCRdb lists TRBD1, though no DNA is available to test this call. The V gene's germline CDR1 is LNHDA and CDR2 SQIVND (reference sequence). CDR3 length: 16 amino acids. This chain's CDR3 is CASSTLSGRVEGEQFF. Looking up the rest from reference TRBV19 and TRBJ2-1 gives the full variable domain: DGGITQSPKYLFRKEGQNVTLSCEQNLNHDAMYWYRQDPGQGLRLIYYSQIVNDFQKGDIAEGYSVSREKKESFPLTVTSAQKNPTAFYLCASSTLSGRVEGEQFFGPGTRLTVL.

The genes are TRBV5-5 and TRBJ1-1; checking the TCRdb D call of TRBD1 is not possible without DNA. The germline gives CDR1 SGHKS, CDR2 YYEKEE (reference sequence). The CDR3 length is 15 residues. CDR3 region: CASSPNRGRDTEAFF.

This sequence joins TRBV11-2 and TRBJ2-3; lacking DNA, the TRBD1 call made by TCRdb goes unchecked. CDR1 is SGHAT, CDR2 FQNNGV, per germline. The CDR3 contains 15 residues. CDR3 loop: CASSLGRTGTDTQYF.

The J gene is TRBJ1-1, the V gene TRBV7-7; TCRdb proposes TRBD1, but this gene call is untestable without DNA. CDR1 and CDR2 (germline): SSHAT, FNYEAQ (reference sequence). This CDR3 is built from 12 residues. CDR3 residues: CASSPWTGQAFF.

The chain couples TRBV19 to TRBJ2-3; the D gene TCRdb calls, TRBD1, cannot be checked with no DNA. Germline V gene lookup returns CDR1 LNHDA and CDR2 SQIVND (reference sequence). CDR3 length: 14 amino acids. CDR3 sequence reads: CASYDRGRTDTQYF.

The chain couples TRBV4-3 to TRBJ1-2; the TCRdb call, TRBD1, lacks DNA for checking. There are 15 residues in the CDR3. Germline assignment: CDR1 LGHNA and CDR2 YSLEER. CDR3 protein: CASSRGQLANYGYTF.

The chain employs TRBV29-1 and TRBJ1-2. CDR1 and CDR2 (germline): SQVTM, ANQGSEA. The CDR3 contains 13 residues. The CDR3 protein is CSVEVSVNYGYTF. Together with reference TRBV29-1 and TRBJ1-2, the CDR3 gives the full variable domain: SAVISQKPSRDICQRGTSLTIQCQVDSQVTMMFWYRQQPGQSLTLIATANQGSEATYESGFVIDKFPISRPNLTFSTLTVSNMSPEDSSIYLCSVEVSVNYGYTFGSGTRLTVV.

The chain carries TRBV12-3 or TRBV12-4 and TRBJ2-5; TCRdb lists TRBD2, though no DNA is available to test this call. The CDR3 extends over 14 amino acids. The CDR3 loop reads CASRLTSGSETQYF.

V is TRBV24-1 and J is TRBJ1-6. The germline gives CDR1 KGHDR, CDR2 SFDVKD. The CDR3 has 12 residues. Here the CDR3 reads CATSDPDFLLHF.

V usage is TRBV20-1 and J usage is TRBJ2-7; there is no DNA to check the TCRdb D call of TRBD2. This CDR3 region has 17 residues. Germline V gene data show CDR1 as DFQATT and CDR2 as SNEGSKA (reference sequence). The CDR3 here is CSARFVPGGSGRSEQYF.

The chain recombines TRBV20-1 with TRBJ2-1; TCRdb outputs TRBD1, but without DNA this stays unchecked. Germline loops: CDR1 DFQATT, CDR2 SNEGSKA (reference sequence). This CDR3 is 14 amino acids long. This CDR3 reads CSARSDRGSREQFF.

V and J are TRBV7-9 and TRBJ2-7; checking the TCRdb D call of TRBD1 is not possible without DNA. The CDR3 length is 17 residues. Germline V gives CDR1 SEHNR, CDR2 FQNEAQ (reference sequence). This chain's CDR3 is CASSAPRRGRGYYEQYF.

The chain couples TRBV20-1 to TRBJ1-2. Germline CDR1 and CDR2: DFQATT and SNEGSKA (reference sequence). The CDR3 loop spans 13 amino acids. CDR3 in amino acids: CSARDRANYGYTF.

The chain carries TRBV4-3 and TRBJ1-2; TCRdb's D call, TRBD1, is unchecked because there is no DNA. The CDR3 extends over 13 amino acids. CDR1 is LGHNA, CDR2 YSLEER, per germline. This chain's CDR3 is CASSREDRVDYTF.

The gene calls are TRBV5-1 and TRBJ2-7; TCRdb's D call of TRBD2 is untestable without DNA. Germline V gene data show CDR1 as SGHRS and CDR2 as YFSETQ. The CDR3 has 15 amino acids. The CDR3 protein is CASSSTLAGVSEQYF.

The J gene is TRBJ1-1, the V gene TRBV5-6. Per germline, CDR1 SGHDT and CDR2 YYEEEE. The CDR3 contains 11 residues. The CDR3 here is CASSYDSEAFF.

This chain uses TRBV6-5 with TRBJ2-1; TCRdb picks TRBD1, but there is no DNA to check that call. This CDR3 contains 15 residues. Germline CDR1 reads MNHEY; CDR2 reads SVGAGI. This chain's CDR3 is CASSYGRGQLNEQFF.

The CDR3 protein is CASSQSGRAREQYF. The chain recombines TRBV9 with TRBJ2-7; lacking DNA, the TRBD2 call made by TCRdb goes unchecked. Looked up from germline, CDR1 is SGDLS and CDR2 is YYNGEE. CDR3 length: 14 residues.

The V and J genes are TRBV14 and TRBJ2-7; the D call from TCRdb, TRBD2, cannot be confirmed without DNA. This CDR3 spans 13 amino acids. Germline assignment: CDR1 SGHDN and CDR2 FVKESK. The CDR3 region is CASSEGFWYEQYF.